A selection of T cell receptor beta chains follows, all from one sample in a study of blood T cell repertoires in COVID-19. Using immunoSEQ multiplex PCR, the repertoire was profiled, and TCRdb retains in-frame clones only, with some absent. The sample includes under 95,000 clones, over 70% seen only once; the top ten take 31%. Sequencing was performed on peripheral blood. The receptors here all came from a woman older than 75 with active or convalescent COVID-19. The CDR3 runs from the conserved cysteine through the conserved F or W. Each record gives: V gene, clone size, D gene, J gene, CDR3 protein, CDR3 DNA. The D gene is left open where the match is weak. Size values are once, few and many counts, or a class for expanded clones, and some rows have none.

V gene: TRBV19
clone size: -
D gene: -
J gene: TRBJ2-2
CDR3 protein: CASSIMREAGELFF
CDR3 DNA: TGTGCCAGTAGTATAATGAGGGAAGCGGGGGAGCTGTTTTTT

V gene: TRBV7-3
clone size: -
D gene: -
J gene: TRBJ2-1
CDR3 protein: CASSPRVAAYNEQFF
CDR3 DNA: TGTGCCAGCAGCCCTCGGGTAGCGGCGTACAATGAGCAGTTCTTC

V gene: TRBV9
clone size: -
D gene: -
J gene: TRBJ1-1
CDR3 protein: CASSIAPDTEAFF
CDR3 DNA: TGTGCCAGCAGCATAGCCCCGGACACTGAAGCTTTCTTT

V gene: TRBV4-3
clone size: -
D gene: -
J gene: TRBJ2-1
CDR3 protein: CASSQDGSRERFF
CDR3 DNA: TGCGCCAGCAGCCAAGATGGGAGCCGGGAGCGGTTCTTC

V gene: TRBV18
clone size: -
D gene: -
J gene: TRBJ1-2
CDR3 protein: CASSADRYYGYTF
CDR3 DNA: TGTGCCAGCTCAGCAGACAGATACTATGGCTACACCTTC

V gene: TRBV28
clone size: -
D gene: TRBD1
J gene: TRBJ2-1
CDR3 protein: CASSQGVGTGIREQFF
CDR3 DNA: TGTGCCAGCAGCCAAGGAGTCGGGACAGGAATTAGGGAGCAGTTCTTC

V gene: TRBV29-1
clone size: -
D gene: -
J gene: TRBJ2-5
CDR3 protein: CSGGGQAGIETQYF
CDR3 DNA: TGCAGCGGGGGGGGACAGGCCGGGATAGAGACCCAGTACTTC

V gene: TRBV5-1
clone size: -
D gene: -
J gene: TRBJ2-5
CDR3 protein: CASSWTRAPQVRSSETQYF
CDR3 DNA: TGCGCCAGCAGCTGGACCCGGGCACCACAGGTCCGGTCGTCAGAGACCCAGTACTTC

V gene: TRBV6-2/TRBV6-3
clone size: -
D gene: TRBD2
J gene: TRBJ2-5
CDR3 protein: CASSPGTSGRALETQYF
CDR3 DNA: TGTGCCAGCAGCCCTGGGACTAGCGGGAGGGCCCTGGAGACCCAGTACTTC

V gene: TRBV9
clone size: -
D gene: TRBD1
J gene: TRBJ1-1
CDR3 protein: CASSVVDRGHTEAFF
CDR3 DNA: TGTGCCAGCAGCGTAGTGGACAGGGGTCACACTGAAGCTTTCTTT

V gene: TRBV3-1/TRBV3-2
clone size: -
D gene: TRBD1
J gene: TRBJ2-7
CDR3 protein: CASSQPGQGTYEQYF
CDR3 DNA: TGTGCCAGCAGCCAGCCGGGACAGGGAACCTACGAGCAGTACTTC

V gene: TRBV7-2
clone size: -
D gene: TRBD2
J gene: TRBJ2-7
CDR3 protein: CASSFGRGAGYEQYF
CDR3 DNA: TGTGCCAGCAGCTTCGGGCGGGGGGCCGGGTACGAGCAGTACTTC

V gene: TRBV18
clone size: few
D gene: TRBD1
J gene: TRBJ1-5
CDR3 protein: CASSPGQGAYQPQHF
CDR3 DNA: TGTGCCAGCTCACCCGGACAGGGGGCCTATCAGCCCCAGCATTTT

V gene: TRBV3-1/TRBV3-2
clone size: -
D gene: TRBD2
J gene: TRBJ2-7
CDR3 protein: CASSQDASGSYEQYF
CDR3 DNA: TGTGCCAGCAGCCAAGACGCTAGCGGGAGCTACGAGCAGTACTTC

V gene: TRBV2
clone size: -
D gene: -
J gene: TRBJ1-1
CDR3 protein: CASSEEVNTEAFF
CDR3 DNA: TGTGCCAGCAGTGAGGAGGTGAACACTGAAGCTTTCTTT

V gene: TRBV19
clone size: -
D gene: -
J gene: TRBJ1-1
CDR3 protein: CASNAGRTEAFF
CDR3 DNA: TGTGCCAGTAACGCCGGGAGGACTGAAGCTTTCTTT

V gene: TRBV24-1
clone size: -
D gene: -
J gene: TRBJ2-2
CDR3 protein: CATSDVTERNTGELFF
CDR3 DNA: TGTGCCACCAGTGATGTGACAGAAAGAAACACCGGGGAGCTGTTTTTT

V gene: TRBV12-5
clone size: -
D gene: TRBD1
J gene: TRBJ2-2
CDR3 protein: CASGLGQGTYTGELFF
CDR3 DNA: TGTGCTAGTGGTCTCGGACAGGGGACTTACACCGGGGAGCTGTTTTTT

V gene: TRBV25-1
clone size: -
D gene: TRBD2
J gene: TRBJ2-7
CDR3 protein: CASSRLAGVGYEQYF
CDR3 DNA: TGTGCCAGCAGTCGACTAGCGGGGGTCGGTTACGAGCAGTACTTC

V gene: TRBV27
clone size: -
D gene: TRBD2
J gene: TRBJ2-5
CDR3 protein: CASSLQTGGAGETQYF
CDR3 DNA: TGTGCCAGCAGTTTACAGACGGGAGGGGCGGGAGAGACCCAGTACTTC

V gene: TRBV28
clone size: -
D gene: -
J gene: TRBJ2-1
CDR3 protein: CASSSRVGVEQFF
CDR3 DNA: TGTGCCAGCAGTTCTCGGGTGGGAGTTGAGCAGTTCTTC

V gene: TRBV2
clone size: -
D gene: -
J gene: TRBJ2-3
CDR3 protein: CASSDGQPPVADTQYF
CDR3 DNA: TGTGCCAGCAGTGATGGACAGCCCCCAGTGGCAGATACGCAGTATTTT

V gene: TRBV11-3
clone size: -
D gene: TRBD1
J gene: TRBJ1-2
CDR3 protein: CASSSLGGVGYTF
CDR3 DNA: TGTGCCAGCAGCTCCCTAGGGGGCGTAGGCTACACCTTC

V gene: TRBV5-1
clone size: -
D gene: TRBD1
J gene: TRBJ2-7
CDR3 protein: CASSLVQGAGEQYF
CDR3 DNA: TGCGCCAGCAGCTTGGTGCAGGGGGCAGGAGAGCAGTACTTC

V gene: TRBV7-6
clone size: -
D gene: TRBD1
J gene: TRBJ1-1
CDR3 protein: CASSLGGTGDTEAFF
CDR3 DNA: TGTGCCAGCAGCTTAGGGGGGACAGGGGACACTGAAGCTTTCTTT

V gene: TRBV6-2/TRBV6-3
clone size: -
D gene: -
J gene: TRBJ2-7
CDR3 protein: CASSYTGYEQYF
CDR3 DNA: TGTGCCAGCAGTTACACGGGGTACGAGCAGTACTTC

V gene: TRBV15
clone size: -
D gene: -
J gene: TRBJ2-3
CDR3 protein: CATSRDYGGGGTDTQYF
CDR3 DNA: TGTGCCACCAGCAGAGATTACGGGGGAGGAGGCACAGATACGCAGTATTTT

V gene: TRBV18
clone size: -
D gene: -
J gene: TRBJ2-3
CDR3 protein: CASSPRPGRDTDTQYF
CDR3 DNA: TGTGCCAGCTCACCACGGCCAGGCCGGGACACAGATACGCAGTATTTT

V gene: TRBV3-1/TRBV3-2
clone size: -
D gene: -
J gene: TRBJ2-2
CDR3 protein: CASSQLQGLAGELFF
CDR3 DNA: TGTGCCAGCAGCCAACTCCAGGGGTTGGCCGGGGAGCTGTTTTTT

V gene: TRBV5-5
clone size: once
D gene: -
J gene: TRBJ2-3
CDR3 protein: CASSFLTDTQYF
CDR3 DNA: TGTGCCAGCAGCTTTTTAACAGATACGCAGTATTTT

V gene: TRBV28
clone size: -
D gene: -
J gene: TRBJ1-1
CDR3 protein: CASSLGHVEAFF
CDR3 DNA: TGTGCCAGCTCACTGGGCCACGTTGAAGCTTTCTTT

V gene: TRBV12-3/TRBV12-4
clone size: -
D gene: -
J gene: TRBJ2-3
CDR3 protein: CASSISIPDTQYF
CDR3 DNA: TGTGCCAGCAGTATTAGTATTCCAGATACGCAGTATTTT

V gene: TRBV4-2
clone size: -
D gene: -
J gene: TRBJ1-1
CDR3 protein: CASSHLGQDTEAFF
CDR3 DNA: TGTGCCAGCAGCCACCTAGGACAAGACACTGAAGCTTTCTTT

V gene: TRBV19
clone size: -
D gene: TRBD2
J gene: TRBJ2-1
CDR3 protein: CASSQPPAGVYNEQFF
CDR3 DNA: TGTGCCAGTAGTCAACCCCCTGCGGGGGTCTACAATGAGCAGTTCTTC

V gene: TRBV18
clone size: -
D gene: TRBD2
J gene: TRBJ2-1
CDR3 protein: CASGTSGRNEQFF
CDR3 DNA: TGTGCCAGCGGGACTAGCGGGAGGAATGAGCAGTTCTTC

V gene: TRBV11-2
clone size: -
D gene: -
J gene: TRBJ1-5
CDR3 protein: CASSPERVQPQHF
CDR3 DNA: TGTGCCAGCAGCCCCGAGAGAGTGCAGCCCCAGCATTTT

V gene: TRBV4-3
clone size: -
D gene: -
J gene: TRBJ1-5
CDR3 protein: CASSQDSSQRNQPQHF
CDR3 DNA: TGCGCCAGCAGCCAAGATAGCTCGCAGCGCAATCAGCCCCAGCATTTT

V gene: TRBV6-5
clone size: -
D gene: TRBD1
J gene: TRBJ2-7
CDR3 protein: CASSYLGQGYEQYF
CDR3 DNA: TGTGCCAGCAGTTACTTAGGACAGGGCTACGAGCAGTACTTC

V gene: TRBV9
clone size: -
D gene: TRBD1
J gene: TRBJ2-1
CDR3 protein: CASSVGSGTGVVNEQFF
CDR3 DNA: TGTGCCAGCAGCGTAGGTTCCGGGACAGGGGTCGTCAATGAGCAGTTCTTC

V gene: TRBV7-9
clone size: -
D gene: TRBD1
J gene: TRBJ1-2
CDR3 protein: CASSRTGDGYTF
CDR3 DNA: TGTGCCAGCAGCCGGACAGGGGACGGCTACACCTTC